Listed here is a single TCR beta chain. The antigen it binds to is not known. Base qualities are not provided; no much larger clone lies one nucleotide away. The donors were healthy, HIV-negative adults who had no recently reported acute infections or vaccinations. Only Caucasian adults living in Nashville, Tennessee, USA were represented among the donors. CD4+ T cells were enriched through magnetic negative selection, after which naive cells were positively selected on CD45RA and the remaining negative fraction served as the memory subset. Blood was obtained by leukapheresis, after which PBMCs were separated by Ficoll-Histopaque density gradient centrifugation and cryopreserved in liquid nitrogen vapor phase. Analytical flow cytometry was used to check the purity and quantity of each magnetically sorted T cell population. From each sorted fraction, genomic DNA was isolated and quantified by UV absorbance on a Nanodrop 2000c.

The sample comes from a study of shared clonotypes between healthy human individuals (dated by TCRdb to the early 2020s). Some background on the complete study: Two women and a few men aged 18 to 49 years were included in the cohort. For each donor, CD4 naive and CD4 memory were each given three plates, CD8 naive was given two plates, and CD8 memory was given one plate. To estimate repertoire size and how much clonotype sharing occurs between individuals, the study deeply sequenced the blood TCR repertoires of roughly 5 healthy adults. Different laboratories and diverse techniques were used to prepare libraries and sequence TCR repertoires, to increase sequencing depth and limit assay-specific biases. Between about 0.85 and 9.5 billion PBMCs per donor were obtained by leukapheresis. Summary of the overall study and its limitations: Based on pairwise subsampling, the degree of clonotype sharing among donors was expected to be affected by sequencing depth. Sampling was restricted to blood, and TCR repertoires in tissue are likely to differ from TCR repertoires in blood. Incomplete sequencing was indicated by rarefaction of sorted-subset datasets, despite the large sequencing depth. Higher generation probabilities were observed for clonotypes shared by all four sorted-subset donors than for non-shared clonotypes. Naive subsets generally had larger estimated clonotype richness than memory subsets. Because the study included a small number of donors, the genetic and exposure-history diversity represented was limited. Sharing across a handful of donors was observed for about 5% of naive CD4, 3% to 4% of naive CD8, over 2% of memory CD4, and around 0.4% of memory CD8 clonotypes.

TCR CDR3 regions were amplified from genomic DNA by multiplex PCR using the deep immunoSEQ assay. For each cell subset, the extracted genomic DNA was distributed evenly across all wells of several immunoSEQ 96-well plates, and each plate served as one replicate. Each replicate PCR for sorted subsets received roughly 200 ng genomic DNA, equal to about 30,000 T cell genomes. Purified libraries were measured with a Qubit 3.0 fluorometer, size-checked on a Bioanalyzer 2100, and measured again with the KAPA Library Quantification kit. Every immunoSEQ 96-well plate was sequenced on a dedicated single-read 150-cycle Illumina NextSeq 550 flow cell. Concerning the study's data processing: Because only junctional sequences without quality scores were contained in the immunoSEQ output, filtering matching that applied to full-length reads could not be performed. To assign V/J genes and CDR3, sequences were annotated using PyIR, a Python wrapper for IgBLAST v1.9, with IMGT germline references. Reads with weak V/J assignments (E-value above 1e-6), missing CDR3, stop codons, out-of-frame junctions, or ambiguous translated residues were removed. V3J clonotypes were defined by identical inferred V gene, J gene, and CDR3 amino acid sequence. Percentage overlap between repertoires was calculated by dividing the number of shared unique clonotypes by the size of the smaller repertoire. RTK rarefaction, the Chao1 estimator, and Recon v2.1 estimates of unobserved clonotypes were used to assess repertoire richness. For all TCRbeta clonotypes obtained by the gDNA method from several donors, generation probabilities were computed with OLGA. The table comes from immuneACCESS by way of TCRdb, which keeps in-frame sequences with V and J called. Part of the clones is missing from these tables; in studies checked, under half for an unresolved V gene and the rest for unknown reasons. That table is the source of V, J and clone size, and D and trimming were worked out from the DNA. This sample comprises over a million clones, around 97% of them detected only once. Approximately 1.1% of the sample comes from the top ten.

In the germline V gene, CDR1 corresponds to MNHEY and CDR2 to SVGAGI. Relative to germline, V is 4 bases shorter and J is 4 bases shorter, with 14 bases between their ends. The CDR3 covers 14 residues, taking in both the cysteine and the phenylalanine. Just CDR3 DNA is preserved here, 42 bases in frame from base 1. The sequence was collected from a man aged 30 to 45 in good health. Sequenced input: naive CD4+ T cells sorted from blood. In light of the paper, this sample's cell subset or site label describes: CD45RA+ positively selected. The chain employs TRBV6-5 and TRBJ2-7; perhaps TRBD1 is the D gene, with 6 bases matching. The nucleotide sequence is given as TGTGCCAGCAGTTTGATACAGGGACATTACGAGCAGTACTTC. Its translation reads: CASSLIQGHYEQYF.